This T cell receptor (beta chain) was captured in a study of T-cell reconstitution after alpha-beta-depleted transplantation in children. This CDR3 comprises 15 residues. Per the germline V gene, CDR1 is SSHAT and CDR2 is FNYEAQ (reference sequence). This clonotype was detected only a few times. A read error may produce the germline difference seen at one junction end. A TCRbeta library incorporating unique molecular identifiers was prepared. MiXCR, run by TCRdb on the PCR reads, gives a single entry per CDR3 protein. The sample has 350,000 to 450,000 distinct CDR3 sequences, 20% seen once. The sequence was obtained from a human donor who donated a stem cell graft to a child with acute myeloid leukemia. Sequencing was performed on PBMCs from the stem cell graft donor, taken from the stem cell graft. The chain carries TRBV7-7 and TRBJ2-1; TRBD2 agrees at 12 bases. CDR3 bases: TGTGCTAGCAGCAGTACTAGCGGGAGGTACAATGAGCAGTTCTTC. This gives the protein CASSSTSGRYNEQFF.